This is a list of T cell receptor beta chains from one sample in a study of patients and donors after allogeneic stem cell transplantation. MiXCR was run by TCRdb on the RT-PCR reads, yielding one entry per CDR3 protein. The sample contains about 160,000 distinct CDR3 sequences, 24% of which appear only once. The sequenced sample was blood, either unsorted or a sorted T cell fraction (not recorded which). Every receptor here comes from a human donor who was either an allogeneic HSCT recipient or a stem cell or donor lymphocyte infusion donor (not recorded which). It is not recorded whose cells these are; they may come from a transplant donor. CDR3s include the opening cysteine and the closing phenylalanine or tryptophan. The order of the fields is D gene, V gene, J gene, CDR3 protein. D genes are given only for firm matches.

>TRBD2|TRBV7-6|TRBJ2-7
CASSASYEFTSGRGALYEQYF
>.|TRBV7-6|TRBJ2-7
CASSYRETRSRSSYEQYF
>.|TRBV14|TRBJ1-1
CASSQDFGFRGTEAFF
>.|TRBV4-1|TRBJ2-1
CASSSTGRNEQFF
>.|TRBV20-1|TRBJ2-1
CSARDRGTYNEQFF
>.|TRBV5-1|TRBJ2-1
CASSLAKLSSWYNEQFF
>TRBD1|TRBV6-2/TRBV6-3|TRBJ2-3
CASTGQAVADTQYF
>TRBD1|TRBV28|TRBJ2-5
CASSTLGQAKETQYF
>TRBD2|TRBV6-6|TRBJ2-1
CASTPPASGSFYNEQFF
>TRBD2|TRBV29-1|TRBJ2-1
CSVPSSGMYNEQFF
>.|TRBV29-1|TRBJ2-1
CSVWGDWSYNEQFF
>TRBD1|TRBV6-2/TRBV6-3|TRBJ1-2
CASSYGQGQGYTF
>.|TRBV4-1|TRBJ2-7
CASSQFSGSYEQYF
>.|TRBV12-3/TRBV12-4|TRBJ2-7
CASSFKGLDYEQYF
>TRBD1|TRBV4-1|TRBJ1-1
CASSLMPGTDAFF
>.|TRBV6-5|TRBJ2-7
CASSYRGTSDEQYF
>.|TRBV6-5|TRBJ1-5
CASSYERNQPQHF
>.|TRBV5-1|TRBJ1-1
CASSLVGQGIGMNTEAFF
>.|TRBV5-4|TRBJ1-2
CASSETPWGPYGYTF
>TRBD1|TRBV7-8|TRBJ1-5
CASSLGQGPVPQHF
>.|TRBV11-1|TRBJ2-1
CASSLAEREQFF
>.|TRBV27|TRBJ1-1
CASSRGKNTEAFF
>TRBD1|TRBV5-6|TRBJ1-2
CASSSTGPYGYTF
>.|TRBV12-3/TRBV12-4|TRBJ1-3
CASTPLYFGNTIYF
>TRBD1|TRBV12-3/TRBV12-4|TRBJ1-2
CASNPGQGYGYTF
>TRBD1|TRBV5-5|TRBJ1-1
CASSRSGTDTEAFF
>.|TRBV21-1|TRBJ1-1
CASSDARKGQQNKGCTEAFF
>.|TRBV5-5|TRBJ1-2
CASSLALQGSNYGYTF
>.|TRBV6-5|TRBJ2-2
CASSYSPGPNTGELFF
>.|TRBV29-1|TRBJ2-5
CSVESPPAQETQYF
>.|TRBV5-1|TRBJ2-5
CASSPARWETQYF
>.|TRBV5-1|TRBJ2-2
CASSLRPDNGELFF
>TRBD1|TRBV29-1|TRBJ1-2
CSVEGGTDNYGYTF
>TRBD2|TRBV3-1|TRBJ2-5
CASSQGTSGGVRETQYF
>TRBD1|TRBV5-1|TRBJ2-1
CASSLFNGQGFYNEQFF
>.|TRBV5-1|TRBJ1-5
CASSPDGAWQPQHF
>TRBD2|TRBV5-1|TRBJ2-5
CASSSKAGGTPRETQYF
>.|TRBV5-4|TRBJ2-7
CASSLVSMEEQYF
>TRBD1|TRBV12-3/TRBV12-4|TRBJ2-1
CASRADRVVFYNEQFF
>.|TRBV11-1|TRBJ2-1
CASSLRGAGNNEQFF
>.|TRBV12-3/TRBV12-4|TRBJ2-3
CASSFGILALDTQYF
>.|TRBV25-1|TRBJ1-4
CASTPFSATNEKLFF
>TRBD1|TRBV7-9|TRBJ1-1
CASSPLGQGPTEAFF
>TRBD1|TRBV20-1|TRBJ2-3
CSARRDRVGDTQYF
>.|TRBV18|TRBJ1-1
CASSPPQPMNTEAFF
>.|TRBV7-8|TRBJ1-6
CASSSLGGHFTNNSPLHF
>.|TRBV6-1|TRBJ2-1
CASSEVLGTYRNEQFF
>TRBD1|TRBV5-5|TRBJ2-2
CASSSLYRGPWPGELFF
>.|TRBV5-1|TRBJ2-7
CASSLVSAGSYEQYF
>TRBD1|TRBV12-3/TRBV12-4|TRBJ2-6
CASSLPDREAGANVLTF